This T cell receptor (beta chain) originates from a study of sequential checkpoint blockade in melanoma. At the level of the study: After both sequences, patients received maintenance nivolumab. TCRβ was sequenced from DNA of 91 pretreatment tumors.

Deletions cut 2 bases from V and 6 bases from J, with 22 bases between. Germline CDR1 reads MNHGY; CDR2 reads SAAAGT. This CDR3 is built from 17 residues. This clone has a handful of counts. Its target is unknown. Generated by immunoSEQ multiplex PCR, the TCRdb table keeps only in-frame clones and is missing some. Of 500 or so clones in the sample, 18% are singletons; the top ten hold 22%. Described treatment: randomized to nivolumab then ipilimumab (arm A) or the reverse (arm B). The study's findings and limits: Pretreatment TIL clonality tracked with response in the nivolumab-first arm.

The gene calls are TRBV6-8 and TRBJ1-1, with TRBD1 as a possible D gene (6 bases). The sequence derives from a human donor with melanoma. Sequencing was performed on tumor tissue (inferred from file names), taken from a patient given nivolumab and ipilimumab in sequence. CDR3: CASSYGGRRESLSEAFF. CDR3 coding DNA: TGTGCCAGCAGTTACGGGGGCCGGAGGGAATCCCTCTCTGAAGCTTTCTTT.